Below are 18 T cell receptor beta chains sequenced from a single sample in a study of identical twins. One entry per CDR3 protein results from TCRdb running MiXCR on the 5' RACE reads. The sample consists of about 890,000 distinct CDR3 sequences, over 9% of them appearing once. These data also featured in a second study, about yellow fever vaccine responses in identical twins.

The sample taken for sequencing was PBMCs. The source of these receptors is a woman in her late teens or twenties in good health.

This chain uses TRBV20-1 with TRBJ2-3; D is undetermined. Trimming shortened V by 3 bases and J by 5 bases, and 3 bases separated the two germline ends. Looked up from germline, CDR1 is DFQATT and CDR2 is SNEGSKA (reference sequence). CDR3 size: 10 residues. The CDR3 sequence is CSASKDTQYF. The DNA of the CDR3 is TGCAGTGCTAGTAAAGATACGCAGTATTTT.

This clonotype was seen repeatedly, ten times or more. This chain uses TRBV5-1 with TRBJ1-1; TRBD1 aligns across 8 bases. The junction had 7 bases not matched to a gene; V was cut back by 3 bases and J by 6 bases. The CDR3 contains 14 residues. Germline values: CDR1 SGHRS, CDR2 YFSETQ. The CDR3 sequence: CASSSQGGFAEAFF. Here the CDR3 DNA reads TGCGCCAGCAGCTCACAGGGGGGTTTCGCTGAAGCTTTCTTT. Full variable domain (rest looked up from reference TRBV5-1 and TRBJ1-1): KAGVTQTPRYLIKTRGQQVTLSCSPISGHRSVSWYQQTPGQGLQFLFEYFSETQRNKGNFPGRFSGRQFSNSRSEMNVSTLELGDSALYLCASSSQGGFAEAFFGQGTRLTVV.

This clonotype was seen more than once but under ten times. This chain joins TRBV11-3 and TRBJ2-7; 8 nucleotides agree with TRBD1. V dropped 6 bases and J dropped 4; count of bases not matched to a gene: 11. Germline V gene data show CDR1 as SGHNT and CDR2 as YENEEA. The CDR3 totals 15 residues. CDR3 sequence: CASSSAGGVEYEQYF. Written as DNA, the CDR3 is TGTGCCAGCAGTTCTGCAGGGGGCGTTGAGTACGAGCAGTACTTC. Looking up the rest from reference TRBV11-3 and TRBJ2-7 gives the full variable domain: EAGVVQSPRYKIIEKKQPVAFWCNPISGHNTLYWYLQNLGQGPELLIRYENEEAVDDSQLPKDRFSAERLKGVDSTLKIQPAELGDSAVYLCASSSAGGVEYEQYFGPGTRLTVT.

This clonotype came up a few times. This rearrangement joins TRBV4-2 to TRBJ2-2, with TRBD2 matching 12 bases. The germline V gene has CDR1 LGHNA and CDR2 YNFKEQ. J was trimmed by 7 bases and V by 3 bases; bases with no gene match: 3. This CDR3 region has 15 residues. The CDR3 region is CASSQGLAGFGELFF. CDR3 DNA sequence: TGTGCCAGCAGCCAGGGACTAGCGGGCTTCGGGGAGCTGTTTTTT.

The chain joins TRBV28 to TRBJ2-5; tentatively, D is TRBD1 (5 bases). CDR3 length: 14 residues. The germline V gene encodes CDR1 MDHEN and CDR2 SYDVKM. Trimming stripped 2 bases from V and 4 bases from J, with 11 bases between. CDR3 loop: CASSLNMGRETQYF. CDR3 nucleotide sequence: TGTGCCAGCAGTTTAAATATGGGGCGAGAGACCCAGTACTTC.

This clonotype was seen ten or more times. J is TRBJ2-7 and V is TRBV29-1; D is perhaps TRBD1 (6 bases). Trimming took off 8 bases at V and 2 bases at J, with 13 bases between the two ends. Germline CDR1 is SQVTM and CDR2 is ANQGSEA. The CDR3 is 12 residues long. The CDR3 nucleotides read TGCAGCATCCGGACAGAGACCTACGAGCAGTACGTC. Translating gives CSIRTETYEQYV.

This clonotype was seen at least ten times. The gene calls are TRBV7-8 and TRBJ1-1; D not resolved. The germline gives CDR1 SGHVS, CDR2 FQNEAQ. Deletions cut 2 bases from V and 1 base from J, with 11 bases between. This CDR3 contains 15 residues. CDR3 sequence: CASSLRRVENTEAFF. The CDR3 DNA sequence: TGTGCCAGCAGCTTAAGGCGGGTAGAGAACACTGAAGCTTTCTTT.

The chain joins TRBV9 to TRBJ2-6; D is perhaps TRBD2 (6 bases). Trimming removed 0 bases from V and 0 bases from J, with 13 bases in between. The CDR3 spans 18 residues. In germline, CDR1 is SGDLS, CDR2 YYNGEE. The CDR3 loop is CASSVESGVRSGANVLTF. The CDR3, as DNA: TGTGCCAGCAGCGTAGAGTCGGGGGTGCGCTCTGGGGCCAACGTCCTGACTTTC.

This clonotype showed up just a few times. One end of the junction varies from germline; a read error may be responsible. V is TRBV5-6 and J is TRBJ2-1; D tentatively fits TRBD1 or TRBD2 (5 bases each). The CDR3 totals 11 residues. The V gene's germline CDR1 is SGHDT and CDR2 YYEEEE. DNA of the CDR3: TGTGCCAGCAGCTTCGGGACCGGTCGGCTCTTC. Translation gives CASSFGTGRLF.

This clonotype was observed a handful of times. V is TRBV12-3 or TRBV12-4 and J is TRBJ2-2; weak D call: TRBD1 (6 bases). The CDR3 runs to 16 residues. Trimming shortened V by 3 bases and J by 4 bases, and 15 bases separated the two germline ends. The CDR3 loop is CASSFQTGRSTGELFF. As DNA, the CDR3 is TGTGCCAGCAGTTTCCAGACAGGTCGAAGCACCGGGGAGCTGTTTTTT.

The chain combines TRBV18 with TRBJ2-7; TRBD1 agrees at 9 bases. CDR1 and CDR2 (germline): KGHSH, LQKENI. The V gene end was trimmed by 3 bases and the J gene end by 3 bases; junction bases not matched to a gene: 9. This CDR3 comprises 16 residues. In nucleotides, the CDR3 is TGTGCCAGCTCACCTGCCGGGACAGGGAATGGCTACGAGCAGTACTTC. Protein sequence: CASSPAGTGNGYEQYF. Drawing the rest from reference TRBV18 and TRBJ2-7, the complete variable domain is NAGVMQNPRHLVRRRGQEARLRCSPMKGHSHVYWYRQLPEEGLKFMVYLQKENIIDESGMPKERFSAEFPKEGPSILRIQQVVRGDSAAYFCASSPAGTGNGYEQYFGPGTRLTVT.

The sample holds many counts of this clonotype. The gene calls are TRBV4-1 and TRBJ1-6, with D perhaps TRBD1 (6 bases). This CDR3 has 15 residues. Trimming took off 1 base at V and 7 bases at J, with 11 bases between the two ends. Germline CDR1 and CDR2: MGHRA and YSYEKL. For the CDR3, the DNA is TGCGCCAGCAGCCAAGTTCAGGACAGAAATTCACCCCTCCACTTT. Its protein is CASSQVQDRNSPLHF.

This clonotype was observed a few times. The chain has TRBV7-3 and TRBJ1-6; D is undetermined. Trimming left V 4 bases short and J 6 bases short, with 7 bases between. The CDR3 runs to 13 residues. Looked up from germline, CDR1 is SGHTA and CDR2 is FQGTGA. The DNA of the CDR3 is TGTGCCAGCAGCTCCGAGCCTAATTCACCCCTCCACTTT. This translates into CASSSEPNSPLHF.

In this sample, this clonotype turned up once. The chain employs TRBV5-1 and TRBJ2-1; 8 bases are shared with TRBD2. The CDR3 contains 19 residues. The trim removed 0 bases at V and 6 bases at J, leaving 17 bases unmatched. CDR1 is SGHRS and CDR2 is YFSETQ in the germline V gene. The CDR3 sequence is CASSLGTRLAGSLLNEQFF. As DNA, the CDR3 is TGCGCCAGCAGCTTGGGGACCCGGCTAGCGGGTTCTCTCCTCAATGAGCAGTTCTTC.

This clonotype came up many times. This chain links TRBV12-3 or TRBV12-4 with TRBJ1-3; D remains ambiguous. The V gene lost 6 bases and the J gene lost 3 bases, with 15 bases spanning the gap. The CDR3 covers 15 residues. CDR3 sequence: CASSRSSGDGNTIYF. CDR3 nucleotides: TGTGCCAGCAGCCGATCTTCCGGGGATGGAAACACCATATATTTT.

The chain has TRBV10-2 and TRBJ2-2; D not certain. Trimming stripped 3 bases from V and 0 bases from J, with 8 bases between. Germline V CDR1 and CDR2: WSHSY, SAAADI. CDR3 size: 15 residues. The CDR3 is CASSDLNANTGELFF. CDR3 nucleotides: TGCGCCAGCAGTGATCTAAACGCGAACACCGGGGAGCTGTTTTTT.

The chain uses TRBV7-9 and TRBJ2-1; D is unresolved. Trimming pared 5 bases from V and 7 bases from J, leaving 6 bases between. The CDR3 is made up of 11 amino acids. Germline V gene data show CDR1 as SEHNR and CDR2 as FQNEAQ (reference sequence). The CDR3: CASSPQNEQFF. CDR3 nucleotide sequence: TGTGCCAGCAGCCCTCAAAATGAGCAGTTCTTC.

V usage is TRBV20-1 and J usage is TRBJ1-6; 9 bases agree with TRBD1. The CDR3 is 14 residues long. Germline V CDR1 and CDR2: DFQATT, SNEGSKA (reference sequence). V lost 3 bases to trimming and J lost 8 bases; unmatched junction nucleotides: 5. CDR3 sequence: CSASPGQGHSPLHF. In DNA form, the CDR3 reads TGCAGTGCTAGCCCTGGACAGGGGCATTCACCCCTCCACTTT.